The rows below give T cell receptor beta chains drawn from one sample of a study of metastatic and nonmetastatic thyroid tumors. TCRdb re-clonotyped the PCR reads via MiXCR. Here the sample spans about 90,000 clones, roughly 8.6% being singletons. Sequencing was carried out using blood. The receptors shown here come from a female donor with papillary thyroid cancer or a benign thyroid nodule (not recorded which). Some clones in this sample may be carry-over from other donors' samples. The CDR3 runs from the conserved cysteine through the conserved F or W. Fields, in order: CDR3 length, V gene, D gene, clone size, J gene, CDR3 DNA, CDR3 protein. A D gene is named only where the DNA matches it firmly. Expanded clones get a size class; other rows say once, few or many, or leave the size out.

12	TRBV12-3/TRBV12-4	NA	many	TRBJ2-7	TGTGCCAGCAGTACGTCACCCTACGAGCAGTACTTC	CASSTSPYEQYF
14	TRBV19	NA	many	TRBJ2-7	TGTGCCAGTAGTATCCCTGGGCAGTCCTACGAGCAGTACTTC	CASSIPGQSYEQYF
15	TRBV6-1	NA	NA	TRBJ2-2	TGTGCCAGCAGCCCCCAGGGCGCGAACACCTGGGAGCCGTTTTTT	CASSPQGANTWEPFF
15	TRBV4-1	TRBD1	many	TRBJ2-7	TGCGCCAGCAGCCTCCGACAGGGGACCTCCTACGAGCAGTACTTC	CASSLRQGTSYEQYF
15	TRBV3-1	TRBD2	NA	TRBJ2-5	TGTGCCAGCATGGTCAGCGGGGGCCCTCAAGAGACCCAGTACTTC	CASMVSGGPQETQYF
13	TRBV5-4	TRBD1	NA	TRBJ2-7	TGTGCCAGCAGTTCCGGACAGGGGGACGAGCAGTACTTC	CASSSGQGDEQYF
13	TRBV12-5	NA	many	TRBJ1-2	TGTGCTAGTGGTCGGGACGCCAACTATGGCTACACCTTC	CASGRDANYGYTF
15	TRBV12-3/TRBV12-4	NA	many	TRBJ1-1	TGTGCCAGCAGCTTAGGCGGGAGTATGAACACTGAAGCTTTCTTT	CASSLGGSMNTEAFF
17	TRBV5-1	NA	many	TRBJ1-6	TGCGCCAGCAGCTTGAGTCCAAGTGACTCCTATAATTCACCCCTCCACTTT	CASSLSPSDSYNSPLHF
13	TRBV5-1	TRBD1	many	TRBJ1-4	TGCGCCAGCAGCTTGGGGGGACAGGAAAAACTGTTTTTT	CASSLGGQEKLFF
15	TRBV12-3/TRBV12-4	NA	NA	TRBJ2-3	TGTGCCAGCAGTTTTGGTGGAATTAGCACAGATACGCAGTATTTT	CASSFGGISTDTQYF
15	TRBV5-1	TRBD1	many	TRBJ1-1	TGCGCCAGCAGCTTGTCTGACAGGGTCGGCACTGAAGCTTTCTTT	CASSLSDRVGTEAFF
15	TRBV5-1	TRBD1	many	TRBJ2-3	TGCGCCACCCGACCCGAGGGACAGGGCACAGATACGCAGTATTTT	CATRPEGQGTDTQYF
13	TRBV6-6	NA	few	TRBJ2-7	TGTGCCAGCAGTTACTCGTGGGCAGGGAAGCAGTACTTC	CASSYSWAGKQYF
14	TRBV4-2	TRBD1	many	TRBJ1-1	TGTGCCAGCAGCCTCGGACAGGGAAACACTGAAGCTTTCTTT	CASSLGQGNTEAFF
15	TRBV18	NA	many	TRBJ1-6	TGTGCCAGCTCAACTCGGAGGACAGAGAATTCACCCCTCCACTTT	CASSTRRTENSPLHF
13	TRBV20-1	NA	few	TRBJ2-1	TGCAGTGCTCTGGACCCCCTCTACAATGAGCAGTTCTTC	CSALDPLYNEQFF
18	TRBV20-1	TRBD1	NA	TRBJ1-6	TGCAGTGCAACCTCGCCGGGACAGGGGAGTGATTTCAATTCACCCCCCCACTTT	CSATSPGQGSDFNSPPHF
15	TRBV5-1	TRBD2	many	TRBJ2-7	TGCGCCAGCAGCCCACCGGGGGAGGGTGGGAACGAGCAGTACTTC	CASSPPGEGGNEQYF
15	TRBV6-4	TRBD2	many	TRBJ2-5	TGTGCCAGCAGCCCTAGCGGGGGGGCCGAGGAGACCCAGTACTTC	CASSPSGGAEETQYF